This TCR beta chain derives from a study of radiotherapy plus CTLA-4 blockade in lung cancer. Only in-frame clones appear in the TCRdb table, and some are missing; sequencing was by immunoSEQ multiplex PCR. The repertoire holds over 100,000 clones, approximately 77% seen once, with 2.5% to 3.5% in the top ten. V gave up 1 base and J gave up 0 bases, with 10 bases separating them. From germline, CDR1 is LGHNA and CDR2 YSLEER. The CDR3 loop spans 15 amino acids. The origin of this receptor is a human donor with non-small cell lung cancer that progressed on radiotherapy plus ipilimumab. Some clones in this sample may be carry-over from other donors' samples. The chain employs TRBV4-3 and TRBJ2-7; no clear D gene. Specimen: peripheral blood, collected from a patient treated with radiotherapy plus ipilimumab. CDR3 protein: CASSQGWQPSYEQYF. DNA of the CDR3: TGCGCCAGCAGCCAAGGGTGGCAGCCCTCCTACGAGCAGTACTTC.